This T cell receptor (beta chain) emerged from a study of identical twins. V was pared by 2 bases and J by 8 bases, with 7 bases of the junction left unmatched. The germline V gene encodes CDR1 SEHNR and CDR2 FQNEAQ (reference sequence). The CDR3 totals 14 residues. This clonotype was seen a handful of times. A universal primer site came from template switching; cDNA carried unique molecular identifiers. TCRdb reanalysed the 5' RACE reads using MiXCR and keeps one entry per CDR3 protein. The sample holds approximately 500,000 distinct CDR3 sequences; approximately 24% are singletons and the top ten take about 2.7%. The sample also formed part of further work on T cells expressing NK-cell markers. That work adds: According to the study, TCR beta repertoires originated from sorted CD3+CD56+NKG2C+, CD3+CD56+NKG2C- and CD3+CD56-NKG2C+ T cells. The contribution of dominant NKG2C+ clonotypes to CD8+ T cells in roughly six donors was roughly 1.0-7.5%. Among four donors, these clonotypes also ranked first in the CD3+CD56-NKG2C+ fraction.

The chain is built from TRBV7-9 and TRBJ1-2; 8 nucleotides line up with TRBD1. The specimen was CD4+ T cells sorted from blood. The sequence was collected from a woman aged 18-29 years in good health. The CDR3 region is CASSLPMTGAGYTF. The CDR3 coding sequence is TGTGCCAGCAGCTTACCGATGACAGGGGCCGGCTACACCTTC.